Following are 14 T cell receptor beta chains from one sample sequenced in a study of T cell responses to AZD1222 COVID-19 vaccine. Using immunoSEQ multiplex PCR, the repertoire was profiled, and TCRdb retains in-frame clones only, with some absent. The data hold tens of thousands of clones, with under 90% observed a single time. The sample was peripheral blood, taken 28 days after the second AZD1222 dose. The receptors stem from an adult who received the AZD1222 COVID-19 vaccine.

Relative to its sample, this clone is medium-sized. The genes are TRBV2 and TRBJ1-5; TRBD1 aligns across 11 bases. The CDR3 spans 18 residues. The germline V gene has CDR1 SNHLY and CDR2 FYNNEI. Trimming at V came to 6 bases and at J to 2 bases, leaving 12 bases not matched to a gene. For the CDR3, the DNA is TGTGCCAGCAGCACCGGGACAGGGGGAATTCGGGGCAATCAGCCCCAGCATTTT. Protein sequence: CASSTGTGGIRGNQPQHF.

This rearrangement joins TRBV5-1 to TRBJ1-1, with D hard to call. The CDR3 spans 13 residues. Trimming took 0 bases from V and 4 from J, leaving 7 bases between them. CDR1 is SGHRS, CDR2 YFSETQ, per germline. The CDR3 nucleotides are TGCGCCAGCAGCTTGGGACCTTCCACTGAAGCTTTCTTT. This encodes CASSLGPSTEAFF.

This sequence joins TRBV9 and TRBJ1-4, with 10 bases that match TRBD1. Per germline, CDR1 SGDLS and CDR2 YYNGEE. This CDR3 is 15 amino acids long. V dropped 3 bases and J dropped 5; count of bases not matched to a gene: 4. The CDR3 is CASSGQGAMNEKLFF. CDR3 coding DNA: TGTGCCAGCAGCGGACAGGGGGCTATGAATGAAAAACTGTTTTTT.

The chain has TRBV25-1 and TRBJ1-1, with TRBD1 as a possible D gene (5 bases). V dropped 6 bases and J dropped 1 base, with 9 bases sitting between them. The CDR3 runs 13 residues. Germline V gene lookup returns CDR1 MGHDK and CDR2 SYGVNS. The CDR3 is CASREGANTEAFF. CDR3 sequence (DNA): TGTGCCAGCAGGGAAGGGGCGAACACTGAAGCTTTCTTT.

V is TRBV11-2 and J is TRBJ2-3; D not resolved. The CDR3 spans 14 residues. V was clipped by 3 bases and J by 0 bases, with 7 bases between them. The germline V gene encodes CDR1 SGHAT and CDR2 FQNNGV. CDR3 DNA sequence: TGTGCCAGCAGCTTGGCCCCAAGCACAGATACGCAGTATTTT. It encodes CASSLAPSTDTQYF. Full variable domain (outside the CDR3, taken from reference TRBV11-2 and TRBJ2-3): EAGVAQSPRYKIIEKRQSVAFWCNPISGHATLYWYQQILGQGPKLLIQFQNNGVVDDSQLPKDRFSAERLKGVDSTLKIQPAKLEDSAVYLCASSLAPSTDTQYFGPGTRLTVL.

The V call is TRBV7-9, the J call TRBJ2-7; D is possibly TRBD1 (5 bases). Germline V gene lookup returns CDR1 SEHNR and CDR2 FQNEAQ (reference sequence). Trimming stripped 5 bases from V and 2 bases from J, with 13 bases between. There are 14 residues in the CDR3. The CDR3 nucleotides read TGTGCCAGCAGCCACCGGGCAGGGCCCTACGAGCAGTACTTC. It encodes CASSHRAGPYEQYF.

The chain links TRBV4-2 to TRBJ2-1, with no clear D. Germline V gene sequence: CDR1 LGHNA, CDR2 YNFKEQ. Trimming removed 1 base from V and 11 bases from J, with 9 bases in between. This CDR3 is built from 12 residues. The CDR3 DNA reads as TGTGCCAGCAGCCAAGGTATCTTACAGCAGTTCTTC. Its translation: CASSQGILQQFF.

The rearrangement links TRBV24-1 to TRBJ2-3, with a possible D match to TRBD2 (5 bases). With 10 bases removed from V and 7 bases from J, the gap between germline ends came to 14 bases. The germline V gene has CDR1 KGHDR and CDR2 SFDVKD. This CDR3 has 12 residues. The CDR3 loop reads CATRSGTNTQYF. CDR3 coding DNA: TGTGCCACGCGGAGCGGCACGAATACGCAGTATTTT.

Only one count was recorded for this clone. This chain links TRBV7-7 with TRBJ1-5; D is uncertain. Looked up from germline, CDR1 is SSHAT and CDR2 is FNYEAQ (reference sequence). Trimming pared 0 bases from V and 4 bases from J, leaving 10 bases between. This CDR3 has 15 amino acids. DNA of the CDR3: TGTGCCAGCAGCTTAGCGGCCGGGAAGAATCAGCCCCAGCATTTT. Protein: CASSLAAGKNQPQHF.

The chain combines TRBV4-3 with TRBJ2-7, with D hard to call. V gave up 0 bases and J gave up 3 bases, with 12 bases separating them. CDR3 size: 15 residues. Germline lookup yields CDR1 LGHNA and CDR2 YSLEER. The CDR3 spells CASSQDVGPGYEQYF. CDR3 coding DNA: TGCGCCAGCAGCCAAGATGTTGGGCCAGGCTACGAGCAGTACTTC.

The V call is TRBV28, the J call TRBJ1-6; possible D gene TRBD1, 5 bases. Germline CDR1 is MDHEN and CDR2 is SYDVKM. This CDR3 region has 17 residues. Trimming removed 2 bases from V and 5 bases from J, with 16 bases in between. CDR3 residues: CASSLDIGTDDNSPLHF. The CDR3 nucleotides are TGTGCCAGCAGTTTAGATATCGGGACCGACGATAATTCACCCCTCCACTTT.

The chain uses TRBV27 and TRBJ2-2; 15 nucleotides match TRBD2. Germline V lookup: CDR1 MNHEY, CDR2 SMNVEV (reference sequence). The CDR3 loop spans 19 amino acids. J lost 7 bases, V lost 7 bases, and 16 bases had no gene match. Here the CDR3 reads CASTTAGLAGGATGGELFF. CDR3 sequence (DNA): TGTGCCAGCACCACTGCTGGACTAGCGGGGGGGGCCACCGGCGGGGAGCTGTTTTTT.

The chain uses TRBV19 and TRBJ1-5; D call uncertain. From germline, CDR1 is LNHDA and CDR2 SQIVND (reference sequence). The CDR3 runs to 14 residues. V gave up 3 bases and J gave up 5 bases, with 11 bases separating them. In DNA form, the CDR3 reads TGTGCCAGTAGTATGGGAGCCCTTCATCAGCCCCAGCATTTT. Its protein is CASSMGALHQPQHF. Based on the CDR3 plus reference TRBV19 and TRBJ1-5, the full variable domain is DGGITQSPKYLFRKEGQNVTLSCEQNLNHDAMYWYRQDPGQGLRLIYYSQIVNDFQKGDIAEGYSVSREKKESFPLTVTSAQKNPTAFYLCASSMGALHQPQHFGDGTRLSIL.

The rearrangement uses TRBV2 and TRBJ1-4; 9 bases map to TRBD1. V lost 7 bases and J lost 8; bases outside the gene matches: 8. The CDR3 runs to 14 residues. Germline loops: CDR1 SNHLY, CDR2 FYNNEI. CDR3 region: CASTWGQGAEKLFF. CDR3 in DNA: TGTGCCAGCACTTGGGGACAGGGTGCGGAAAAACTGTTTTTT.